A single sample is the source of the 19 T cell receptor beta chains below, sequenced in a study of tumor and adjacent non-tumor tissue in lung cancer. The library came from three nested PCR rounds adapted from ARM-PCR protocols. TCRdb re-called the multiplex PCR reads through MiXCR, storing one row per CDR3 protein. The sample holds 78,000 or so distinct CDR3 sequences, over 80% seen once. The template was RNA from unsorted bulk tissue. Sequencing was performed on lung tumor tissue. The source of these receptors is a woman in her forties or fifties with non-small cell lung cancer.

The table lists this clonotype with a count of one. At one end the junction does not follow the germline gene, possibly because of a read error. The chain uses TRBV11-2 and TRBJ2-5; perhaps TRBD1 as D (7 bases). Germline V gene lookup returns CDR1 SGHAT and CDR2 FQNNGV. The CDR3 is made up of 12 amino acids. The CDR3 protein is CATSITGEAQYF. DNA for the CDR3: TGTGCCACCAGCATTACAGGGGAGGCCCAGTACTTC.

Details on this clonotype: The CDR3 carries no conserved terminal phenylalanine or tryptophan, so it likely arises from a read error. V usage is TRBV11-2 and J usage is TRBJ2-1; 8 bases fit TRBD2. The CDR3 length is 15 residues. Germline lookup yields CDR1 SGHAT and CDR2 FQNNGV. The CDR3 nucleotides read TGTGCCAGTAGCTTAGCGGGAAACCCCTACAATGAGCAGTTCTAC. It translates to CASSLAGNPYNEQFY.

V and J are TRBV5-6 and TRBJ2-7; D is tentatively TRBD1 or TRBD2 (5 bases each). Judging by the DNA end, TRBJ2-1 fits better; the J call may be wrong. Germline loops: CDR1 SGHDT, CDR2 YYEEEE. CDR3 size: 12 residues. The CDR3 region is CATSCWGTEQFF. As DNA, the CDR3 is TGTGCCACGAGCTGTTGGGGGACCGAGCAGTTCTTC.

This clonotype appeared once. Its ends do not fully match the called genes, so a read error is possible. This chain uses TRBV20-1 with TRBJ2-3; TRBD2 aligns across 10 bases. Germline V gives CDR1 DFQATT, CDR2 SNEGSKA (reference sequence). The length of the CDR3 is 17 residues. In DNA, the CDR3 is TGCAGTGCTAGAGTAGGGCTAGCGGGGGCTGTTACAGATATGCAGTATTTT. Translated: CSARVGLAGAVTDMQYF.

A note on this clonotype: A read error may produce the germline difference seen at one junction end. The V and J genes are TRBV4-1 and TRBJ1-1; no clear D. The CDR3 extends over 16 amino acids. The germline V gene has CDR1 MGHRA and CDR2 YSYEKL. DNA of the CDR3: TGCGCCAACAGCCAAGATCTCTACAGTGTCGGCACTGAAGATTTCTTT. Protein: CANSQDLYSVGTEDFF.

Worth noting for this clonotype: A much larger clone lies one base from this, so it may be a read error. The chain has TRBV7-2 and TRBJ2-1; D is perhaps TRBD2 (5 bases). This CDR3 is 12 amino acids long. CDR1 and CDR2 (germline): SGHTA, FQGNSA. The CDR3 protein is CASSPDYNERFF. CDR3 DNA sequence: TGTGCCAGCAGCCCAGACTACAATGAGCGGTTCTTC.

This sequence joins TRBV20-1 and TRBJ2-1; 12 nucleotides align to TRBD2. Germline-derived CDR1 and CDR2 are DFQATT and SNEGSKA (reference sequence). After removal of 3 bases from V and 6 bases from J, the junction contained 18 bases not matched to a gene. The CDR3 extends over 19 amino acids. The CDR3 coding sequence is TGCAGTGCTAGTTGGAACTCGACTAGCGGGAGCGTGTCTCGCAATGAGCAGTTCTTC. Translation: CSASWNSTSGSVSRNEQFF.

The gene calls are TRBV6-2 or TRBV6-3 and TRBJ1-4; a weak D match, TRBD1 (5 bases). The V and J ends lost 6 bases and 7 bases respectively, with 12 bases between them. The CDR3 spans 13 residues. Germline CDR1 and CDR2: MNHEY and SVGEGT. The CDR3 DNA sequence: TGTGCCAGCAGCCATGTGACAGTTGAAAAACTGTTTTTT. This encodes CASSHVTVEKLFF.

To note about this clonotype: No DNA is shown, since the ends of the CDR3 on it are uncertain; the CDR3 is the one TCRdb lists. The rearrangement joins TRBV5-1 to TRBJ2-5. The CDR3 has 14 amino acids, counting both end residues. Germline loops: CDR1 SGHRS, CDR2 YFSETQ. The CDR3 region is CASILDRFQETQYF.

Turning to this clonotype: One end of the junction varies from germline; a read error may be responsible. The V and J genes are TRBV4-3 and TRBJ2-6; tentatively, D is TRBD1 (6 bases). The CDR3 covers 20 residues. In germline, CDR1 is LGHNA, CDR2 YSLEER. The CDR3 loop is CASSQGTLDRTCSGANLLTF. CDR3 nucleotide sequence: TGCGCCAGCAGCCAAGGGACGTTAGACAGGACTTGCTCTGGGGCCAACCTCCTGACTTTC.

To note about this clonotype: A read error may account for a junction end that differs from germline. The rearrangement uses TRBV11-2 and TRBJ2-7; D is possibly TRBD1 (5 bases). Germline V gene sequence: CDR1 SGHAT, CDR2 FQNNGV. CDR3 length: 15 amino acids. The CDR3 here is CASSLIGVTAYGQYF. The CDR3 coding sequence is TGTGCCAGCAGCTTAATAGGGGTCACTGCCTACGGGCAGTACTTC.

As concerns this clonotype: No conserved phenylalanine or tryptophan is present at the end of the CDR3, so a read error is the likely explanation. The CDR3 region has the DNA TGTGCCAGCAGTTACTCAACCGTGGAGCAGTACTAC. Its translation is CASSYSTVEQYY. The chain combines TRBV6-6 with TRBJ2-7; D is unclear. The germline V gene has CDR1 MNHNY and CDR2 SVGAGI (reference sequence). V shed 0 bases and J shed 7 bases, with 7 bases lying between them. The CDR3 has 12 amino acids.

V gene TRBV6-1 combines with J gene TRBJ1-5, with D tentatively TRBD1 (5 bases). V was shortened by 9 bases and J by 5 bases, with 14 bases between the two germline ends. Germline loops: CDR1 MNHNS, CDR2 SASEGT. The length of the CDR3 is 13 residues. CDR3 in amino acids: CASSPDKDQPQHF. The CDR3 DNA reads TGTGCCAGTAGCCCGGACAAAGATCAGCCCCAGCATTTT.

This clonotype has just a few counts. This may be a read error: a much more frequent sequence differs by one nucleotide. This sequence joins TRBV5-1 and TRBJ2-1; no firm D call. Germline V lookup: CDR1 SGHRS, CDR2 YFSETQ. The CDR3 is 13 amino acids. Deletions cut 0 bases from V and 5 bases from J, with 6 bases between. The CDR3 coding sequence is TGCGCCAGCAGCTTGGAACCCCACAATGAGCAGTTCTTC. This gives the protein CASSLEPHNEQFF. Full variable domain (remainder filled in from reference TRBV5-1 and TRBJ2-1): KAGVTQTPRYLIKTRGQQVTLSCSPISGHRSVSWYQQTPGQGLQFLFEYFSETQRNKGNFPGRFSGRQFSNSRSEMNVSTLELGDSALYLCASSLEPHNEQFFGPGTRLTVL.

This clonotype came up many times. The CDR3 DNA follows: TGCAGTGCTAGGGCCTCAGCGGGAGCTTTATACGAGCAGTACTTC. This sequence encodes CSARASAGALYEQYF. V usage is TRBV20-1 and J usage is TRBJ2-7; 8 nucleotides agree with TRBD2. The CDR3 is 15 amino acids. With 3 bases clipped from V and 4 bases from J, the junction kept 11 bases outside the gene matches. Germline CDR1 and CDR2: DFQATT and SNEGSKA (reference sequence).

Worth noting for this clonotype: A read error may explain this, as a much larger clone is one base away. V and J are TRBV4-1 and TRBJ2-1; 10 positions agree with TRBD2. CDR3 length: 15 amino acids. Germline-derived CDR1 and CDR2 are MGHRA and YSYEKL. This CDR3 reads CASRQVRAGGWEQFF. The CDR3 DNA sequence: TGCGCCAGCAGGCAAGTTCGAGCGGGAGGGTGGGAGCAGTTCTTC.

On this clonotype: Mismatch with germline at one junction end may stem from a read error. This chain joins TRBV6-1 and TRBJ2-7, with D possibly TRBD1 on 5 matching bases. Germline values: CDR1 MNHNS, CDR2 SASEGT. The length of the CDR3 is 14 residues. CDR3 DNA sequence: TGTGCCAGCAGTATCAGTCAGGGCTGGCGCGAGCAGTGCTTC. As protein: CASSISQGWREQCF.

This clonotype was detected only a few times. This chain's CDR3 is CASIHGLTPGETQYF. The CDR3 region has the DNA TGTGCCAGCATTCATGGCCTCACCCCGGGAGAAACCCAGTACTTC. The chain combines TRBV6-5 with TRBJ2-5; weak D call: TRBD2 (6 bases). This CDR3 has 15 residues. Per the germline V gene, CDR1 is MNHEY and CDR2 is SVGAGI. Trimming cost V 7 bases and J 8 bases, with 23 bases left between them.

In the case of this clonotype: Sequence at one end of the junction differs from germline and may be a read error. The chain carries TRBV28 and TRBJ1-6; TRBD1 agrees at 8 bases. Germline CDR1 MDHEN, CDR2 SYDVKM. This CDR3 is built from 15 residues. CDR3 DNA: TGTGCCAGCAGTCTGGGACAGGTTCGGCGTTCACCTCTCCACTTT. This translates into CASSLGQVRRSPLHF.